The 21 T cell receptor beta chains below were found in one sample sequenced in a study of blood T cells in healthy people across ages. The use of a sample-barcoded 5' primer and a J-beta primer mix characterized a second PCR of 7 to 11 cycles. TCRdb itself ran the 5' RACE reads through MiXCR, one entry per CDR3 protein. The sample has around 900,000 distinct CDR3 sequences, roughly 50% seen once. The sample comprised blood. The source is an older woman in good health.

The chain employs TRBV3-1 and TRBJ2-7; 8 bases fit TRBD1. Matching the DNA end better, TRBJ2-5 makes the J call doubtful. The CDR3 consists of 14 residues. The germline CDR1 and CDR2 sequences are LGHDT and YNNKEL (reference sequence). CDR3 DNA sequence: TGTGCCAGCAGTAATACAGGACAGGGAGAGACCCAGTACTTC. It specifies CASSNTGQGETQYF.

The CDR3 protein is CASKRELTGIEQYF. Written as DNA, the CDR3 is TGTGCCAGCAAGAGGGAGCTCACGGGGATTGAGCAGTACTTC. This chain uses TRBV12-3 or TRBV12-4 with TRBJ2-1; maybe TRBD2 (5 bases). With the DNA end fitting TRBJ2-7 better, the J assignment may be wrong. The CDR3 loop spans 14 amino acids.

The table lists this clonotype with a few counts. V gene TRBV5-1 combines with J gene TRBJ2-7; D possibly corresponds to TRBD2 (6 bases). Germline V lookup: CDR1 SGHRS, CDR2 YFSETQ. Trimming took off 3 bases at V and 2 bases at J, with 15 bases between the two ends. CDR3 length: 15 amino acids. The DNA of the CDR3 is TGCGCCAGCAGCTCGCCGGGGGACGCTACCTACGAGCAGTACTTC. Its translation: CASSSPGDATYEQYF.

This clonotype was counted only a few times. The chain combines TRBV5-5 with TRBJ2-1, with 8 positions matching TRBD1. Trimming at V came to 1 base and at J to 7 bases, leaving 4 bases not matched to a gene. CDR1 and CDR2 (germline): SGHKS, YYEKEE (reference sequence). This CDR3 has 14 amino acids. The CDR3 protein is CASSLRTGWNEQFF. The DNA for the CDR3 is TGTGCCAGCAGCTTGAGGACAGGGTGGAATGAGCAGTTCTTC.

The CDR3 DNA is TGTGCCAGCAGCCAAGGCCGGCGTACCTACGAGCAGTACTTC. Its translation: CASSQGRRTYEQYF. The chain combines TRBV3-1 with TRBJ2-7, with D uncertain. Trimming took 1 base from V and 2 from J, leaving 9 bases between them. The CDR3 sequence is 14 residues long. CDR1 and CDR2 (germline): LGHDT, YNNKEL (reference sequence).

This chain uses TRBV29-1 with TRBJ1-1; 7 bases fit TRBD1. Germline CDR1 and CDR2: SQVTM and ANQGSEA. CDR3 size: 13 residues. Germline trimming cut 4 bases from V and 1 base from J; bases unmatched to any gene: 3. The CDR3 region is CSVAGTANTEAFF. The CDR3 region has the DNA TGCAGCGTTGCTGGGACAGCGAACACTGAAGCTTTCTTT.

This clonotype appeared a few times. One end of the junction varies from germline; a read error may be responsible. The rearrangement joins TRBV12-3 or TRBV12-4 to TRBJ2-7; perhaps D is TRBD1 or TRBD2 (6 bases each). The CDR3 totals 15 residues. The CDR3 spells CASSIAEGEFYEQYF. Written as DNA, the CDR3 is TGTGCCAGCAGTATAGCGGAGGGGGAATTCTACGAGCAGTACTTC.

The V gene is TRBV6-1, the J gene TRBJ2-7, with D unclear. The J call may be faulty, since TRBJ2-5 better matches the DNA end. The length of the CDR3 is 12 residues. Germline CDR1 is MNHNS and CDR2 is SASEGT. In DNA form, the CDR3 reads TGTGCCAGCACTAGTGCCTTCGTGACCCAGTACTTC. Amino acid sequence: CASTSAFVTQYF.

The genes are TRBV4-1 and TRBJ2-3; 11 positions match TRBD1. The V gene's germline CDR1 is MGHRA and CDR2 YSYEKL. With 1 base clipped from V and 4 bases from J, the junction kept 10 bases outside the gene matches. This CDR3 comprises 18 residues. In DNA, the CDR3 is TGCGCCAGCAGCCAAGTAGGGTTCGGGACAGGGGGTTCAGATACGCAGTATTTT. This gives the protein CASSQVGFGTGGSDTQYF.

The V gene is TRBV6-5, the J gene TRBJ1-2, with 9 bases identical to TRBD1. Germline-derived CDR1 and CDR2 are MNHEY and SVGAGI. The CDR3 has 14 amino acids. The V gene end was trimmed by 6 bases and the J gene end by 4 bases; junction bases not matched to a gene: 6. The CDR3 spells CASRIDRGSYGYTF. The CDR3 DNA is TGTGCCAGCAGAATAGACAGGGGGAGCTATGGCTACACCTTC.

J is TRBJ2-3 and V is TRBV7-6, with a possible D match to TRBD1 (6 bases). The CDR3 sequence is 16 residues long. Trimming pared 2 bases from V and 6 bases from J, leaving 18 bases between. Per the germline V gene, CDR1 is SGHVS and CDR2 is FNYEAQ. The CDR3 loop reads CASSLNLLRDKDTQYF. Here the CDR3 DNA reads TGTGCCAGCAGCTTAAACCTCCTGAGGGACAAGGATACGCAGTATTTT.

This clonotype was seen a handful of times. CDR3 residues: CAWSVRTDTQYF. The CDR3 region has the DNA TGTGCCTGGAGTGTACGCACAGATACGCAGTATTTT. The rearrangement links TRBV30 to TRBJ2-3; D is unclear. V dropped 0 bases and J dropped 1 base, with 2 bases sitting between them. The V gene's germline CDR1 is GTSNPN and CDR2 SVGIG (reference sequence). This CDR3 has 12 residues.

This clonotype was detected ten times or more. This sequence joins TRBV4-1 and TRBJ2-5, with a possible D match to TRBD2 (6 bases). CDR1 is MGHRA and CDR2 is YSYEKL in the germline V gene. V dropped 3 bases and J dropped 2 bases, with 7 bases sitting between them. The CDR3 is 13 amino acids. CDR3 loop: CASSQGLQETQYF. The CDR3 DNA is TGCGCCAGCAGCCAGGGACTTCAAGAGACCCAGTACTTC.

This chain links TRBV10-3 with TRBJ2-7; 14 positions match TRBD2. V lost 10 bases to trimming and J lost 6 bases; unmatched junction nucleotides: 8. CDR1 is ENHRY and CDR2 is SYGVKD in the germline V gene. There are 14 residues in the CDR3. CDR3 nucleotides: TGTGCCACCCAAAAAGGGACTAGCGGGAGCGAGCAGTACTTC. The encoded protein is CATQKGTSGSEQYF.

The chain couples TRBV21-1 to TRBJ2-1; the D call of TRBD1 is as the table states it, not checked on the DNA. TRBV21-1 is a known pseudogene. The CDR3 loop spans 16 amino acids. The DNA for the CDR3 is TGTGCCAGCAGCAAAGCGGGACAGGGTGATTTTAATGAGCAGTTCTTC. Its protein is CASSKAGQGDFNEQFF.

This clonotype has a handful of counts. The V call is TRBV5-1, the J call TRBJ2-1; 7 nucleotides align to TRBD1. CDR3 length: 14 residues. V lost 5 bases, J lost 4 bases, and 6 bases stayed unmatched. Germline lookup yields CDR1 SGHRS and CDR2 YFSETQ. This chain's CDR3 is CASRPTGSYNEQFF. CDR3 bases: TGCGCCAGCAGACCGACAGGGTCTTACAATGAGCAGTTCTTC.

The V gene is TRBV4-1, the J gene TRBJ2-6, with 11 bases matching TRBD1. Germline values: CDR1 MGHRA, CDR2 YSYEKL. The CDR3 loop spans 21 amino acids. The V gene end was trimmed by 3 bases and the J gene end by 0 bases; junction bases not matched to a gene: 13. CDR3 loop: CASSHYRTGGASTSGANVLTF. For the CDR3, the DNA is TGCGCCAGCAGCCACTATCGGACAGGGGGCGCTTCCACCTCTGGGGCCAACGTCCTGACTTTC.

The chain is built from TRBV20-1 and TRBJ2-7; TRBD1 aligns across 10 bases. Germline CDR1 reads DFQATT; CDR2 reads SNEGSKA (reference sequence). The CDR3 covers 15 residues. V trimming: 3 bases; J trimming: 3 bases; junction bases outside the gene matches: 8. This chain's CDR3 is CSARSLGQGLYEQYF. CDR3 sequence (DNA): TGCAGTGCTAGGTCCTTGGGACAGGGGCTCTACGAGCAGTACTTC.

This chain uses TRBV18 with TRBJ2-6; tentative D call: TRBD2 (5 bases). CDR1 KGHSH and CDR2 LQKENI come from the germline V gene. The V gene lost 2 bases and the J gene lost 2 bases, with 16 bases spanning the gap. There are 18 residues in the CDR3. The CDR3 bases are TGTGCCAGCTCACCAAATACACCCGGGATCACTGGGGCCAACGTCCTGACTTTC. Its protein product is CASSPNTPGITGANVLTF. Complete variable domain (other parts from reference TRBV18 and TRBJ2-6): NAGVMQNPRHLVRRRGQEARLRCSPMKGHSHVYWYRQLPEEGLKFMVYLQKENIIDESGMPKERFSAEFPKEGPSILRIQQVVRGDSAAYFCASSPNTPGITGANVLTFGAGSRLTVL.

Written as DNA, the CDR3 is TGTGCCAGCAGGGGGACTTCGGTAACCTACAATGAGCAGTACTTC. It translates to CASRGTSVTYNEQYF. V usage is TRBV2 and J usage is TRBJ2-1, with D maybe TRBD2 (6 bases). The J call could be wrong; TRBJ2-7 is a better fit for the DNA end. CDR1 and CDR2 (germline): SNHLY, FYNNEI. The CDR3 is 15 amino acids.

A word on this clonotype: A read error may produce the germline difference seen at one junction end. The chain carries TRBV6-6 and TRBJ2-4; D is possibly TRBD1 or TRBD2 (6 bases each). Looked up from germline, CDR1 is MNHNY and CDR2 is SVGAGI (reference sequence). This CDR3 comprises 15 residues. The DNA of the CDR3 is TGTGCCAGCAGACCACAGGGACTCGCCAGAAACATTCAGTACTTC. Amino acid sequence: CASRPQGLARNIQYF.